These T cell receptor beta chains were read from a single sample in a study of cytomegalovirus exposure and HLA in healthy donors. Clones were sequenced by immunoSEQ multiplex PCR, and TCRdb holds only the in-frame ones, with some missing. The sample lists approximately 150,000 clones, approximately 81% occurring once. Sequenced: PBMCs. The receptors stem from a woman in her 40s in good health and CMV-seropositive. CDR3s include the opening cysteine and the closing phenylalanine or tryptophan. The D gene is left open where the match is weak. Some rows mark clone size as missing; the rest say once, few, many or name a class of expanded clone.

TRBJ1-4,once,TRBV28,16,TRBD1,CASSSLPGQSNEKLFF,TGTGCCAGCAGTTCCCTCCCGGGACAGTCTAATGAAAAACTGTTTTTT
TRBJ1-1,-,TRBV6-5,14,TRBD1,CASSIPGGNTEAFF,TGTGCCAGCAGTATCCCAGGGGGTAATACTGAAGCTTTCTTT
TRBJ1-5,-,TRBV30,12,-,CAWSRDNQPQHF,TGTGCCTGGTCCAGGGATAATCAGCCCCAGCATTTT
TRBJ2-7,-,TRBV6-5,15,TRBD2,CASRSPSGGLYEQYF,TGTGCCAGCAGGAGTCCTAGCGGGGGCCTTTACGAGCAGTACTTC
TRBJ2-2,-,TRBV9,16,TRBD2,CASSPEAGVGTGELFF,TGTGCCAGCAGCCCTGAAGCGGGAGTAGGTACCGGGGAGCTGTTTTTT
TRBJ1-6,-,TRBV30,13,TRBD1,CAGGRTGRSPLHF,TGTGCCGGGGGACGGACAGGGCGGTCACCCCTCCACTTT
TRBJ1-5,-,TRBV7-2,13,TRBD1,CASSNRGLQPQHF,TGTGCCAGCAGCAACAGGGGCCTTCAGCCCCAGCATTTT
TRBJ2-5,-,TRBV2,14,TRBD2,CASRPGLARQTQYF,TGTGCCAGCAGGCCGGGACTAGCGAGGCAGACCCAGTACTTC
TRBJ2-2,-,TRBV28,14,-,CASSLQVNTGELFF,TGTGCCAGCAGTTTACAGGTTAACACCGGGGAGCTGTTTTTT
TRBJ2-1,-,TRBV6-5,15,TRBD2,CASSLSSGGRNEQFF,TGTGCCAGCAGTTTGTCAAGCGGGGGGAGGAATGAGCAGTTCTTC
TRBJ2-5,-,TRBV27,20,TRBD2,CASSLSGKGLAGALKETQYF,TGTGCCAGCAGTTTATCGGGAAAGGGACTAGCGGGGGCCCTCAAAGAGACCCAGTACTTC